These T cell receptor beta chains were read from a single sample in a study of OX40 agonist ivuxolimab in advanced cancers. Libraries were prepared by immunoSEQ multiplex PCR; TCRdb keeps only in-frame clonotypes and omits some of them. The sample carries approximately 75,000 clones, about nine tenths recorded once. The sequenced sample was CD4+ or CD8+ T cells sorted from blood, obtained in a trial of the OX40 agonist ivuxolimab. These receptors were taken from an adult with an advanced solid tumor such as melanoma, head and neck, liver or kidney cancer. Both conserved end residues are part of each CDR3. Fields, in order: D gene, CDR3 length, J gene, V gene, clone size, CDR3 protein, CDR3 DNA. D genes are given only for firm matches. The listing skips clone size in some rows; elsewhere it reads once, few, many or a size class.

D gene: -
CDR3 length: 14
J gene: TRBJ2-7
V gene: TRBV2
clone size: few
CDR3 protein: CASSGWGNRYEQYF
CDR3 DNA: TGTGCCAGCTCCGGCTGGGGAAATCGCTACGAGCAGTACTTC

D gene: -
CDR3 length: 12
J gene: TRBJ2-1
V gene: TRBV18
clone size: -
CDR3 protein: CASSPGVDEQFF
CDR3 DNA: TGTGCCAGCTCACCAGGGGTAGATGAGCAGTTCTTC

D gene: -
CDR3 length: 16
J gene: TRBJ2-3
V gene: TRBV19
clone size: once
CDR3 protein: CASSTRHGSLTDTQYF
CDR3 DNA: TGTGCCAGTAGCACGCGCCACGGGAGTTTAACAGATACGCAGTATTTT

D gene: TRBD2
CDR3 length: 14
J gene: TRBJ2-2
V gene: TRBV5-4
clone size: -
CDR3 protein: CASSLLASTGELFF
CDR3 DNA: TGTGCCAGCAGCTTACTAGCGTCCACCGGGGAGCTGTTTTTT

D gene: -
CDR3 length: 11
J gene: TRBJ2-1
V gene: TRBV6-6
clone size: -
CDR3 protein: CASKSVNEQFF
CDR3 DNA: TGTGCCAGCAAGTCAGTAAATGAGCAGTTCTTC

D gene: -
CDR3 length: 13
J gene: TRBJ1-4
V gene: TRBV2
clone size: -
CDR3 protein: CASSGPSNEKLFF
CDR3 DNA: TGTGCCAGCAGTGGGCCCAGTAATGAAAAACTGTTTTTT

D gene: TRBD2
CDR3 length: 16
J gene: TRBJ2-1
V gene: TRBV5-1
clone size: -
CDR3 protein: CASSREGSGISPEQFF
CDR3 DNA: TGCGCCAGCAGCCGGGAGGGGAGCGGGATTAGTCCTGAGCAGTTCTTC

D gene: TRBD1
CDR3 length: 17
J gene: TRBJ1-5
V gene: TRBV5-8
clone size: -
CDR3 protein: CASSWENRGGSNQPQHF
CDR3 DNA: TGTGCCAGCAGCTGGGAAAACAGGGGTGGGAGCAATCAGCCCCAGCATTTT

D gene: -
CDR3 length: 15
J gene: TRBJ2-7
V gene: TRBV10-3
clone size: -
CDR3 protein: CAISERRGRGYEQYF
CDR3 DNA: TGTGCCATCAGTGAGAGGAGGGGGCGCGGGTACGAGCAGTACTTC

D gene: -
CDR3 length: 14
J gene: TRBJ2-3
V gene: TRBV7-2
clone size: -
CDR3 protein: CASRSGTLADTQYF
CDR3 DNA: TGTGCCAGCAGATCCGGGACACTGGCAGATACGCAGTATTTT

D gene: -
CDR3 length: 17
J gene: TRBJ2-7
V gene: TRBV5-6
clone size: -
CDR3 protein: CASTPHGGREGVYEQYF
CDR3 DNA: TGTGCCAGCACCCCTCACGGGGGGCGCGAGGGAGTCTACGAGCAGTACTTC

D gene: TRBD1
CDR3 length: 15
J gene: TRBJ1-4
V gene: TRBV9
clone size: -
CDR3 protein: CASSVTGGIGEKLFF
CDR3 DNA: TGTGCCAGCAGCGTCACAGGGGGAATTGGTGAAAAACTGTTTTTT

D gene: -
CDR3 length: 14
J gene: TRBJ2-1
V gene: TRBV5-1
clone size: -
CDR3 protein: CASSEGNRENEQFF
CDR3 DNA: TGCGCCAGCAGCGAGGGGAATAGGGAGAATGAGCAGTTCTTC

D gene: -
CDR3 length: 13
J gene: TRBJ2-3
V gene: TRBV10-3
clone size: -
CDR3 protein: CATTGEVTDTQYF
CDR3 DNA: TGTGCCACCACGGGGGAAGTCACAGATACGCAGTATTTT

D gene: -
CDR3 length: 13
J gene: TRBJ1-6
V gene: TRBV27
clone size: -
CDR3 protein: CASSFGGQSPLHF
CDR3 DNA: TGTGCCAGCAGTTTCGGGGGGCAATCACCCCTCCACTTT

D gene: -
CDR3 length: 15
J gene: TRBJ2-5
V gene: TRBV27
clone size: -
CDR3 protein: CASSWFSLLRETQYF
CDR3 DNA: TGTGCCAGCAGTTGGTTTAGCCTGTTGCGCGAGACCCAGTACTTC

D gene: TRBD1
CDR3 length: 15
J gene: TRBJ2-7
V gene: TRBV5-4
clone size: -
CDR3 protein: CASSLPGQGAWEQYF
CDR3 DNA: TGTGCCAGCAGCCTGCCAGGACAGGGGGCATGGGAGCAGTACTTC

D gene: TRBD1
CDR3 length: 14
J gene: TRBJ2-5
V gene: TRBV19
clone size: -
CDR3 protein: CASSLTGGEETQYF
CDR3 DNA: TGTGCCAGTAGCTTGACAGGGGGCGAGGAGACCCAGTACTTC

D gene: -
CDR3 length: 15
J gene: TRBJ2-1
V gene: TRBV9
clone size: -
CDR3 protein: CASSVGVASQSEQFF
CDR3 DNA: TGTGCCAGCAGCGTAGGGGTAGCGTCTCAAAGTGAGCAGTTCTTC

D gene: TRBD2
CDR3 length: 16
J gene: TRBJ2-1
V gene: TRBV11-3
clone size: once
CDR3 protein: CASSSQTAGGYNEQFF
CDR3 DNA: TGTGCCAGCAGCTCCCAGACGGCGGGAGGTTACAATGAGCAGTTCTTC

D gene: TRBD1
CDR3 length: 14
J gene: TRBJ2-5
V gene: TRBV25-1
clone size: -
CDR3 protein: CASSTGTGEETQYF
CDR3 DNA: TGTGCCAGCAGTACCGGGACAGGGGAAGAGACCCAGTACTTC

D gene: -
CDR3 length: 15
J gene: TRBJ1-2
V gene: TRBV5-4
clone size: -
CDR3 protein: CASSTAGRIIYGYTF
CDR3 DNA: TGTGCCAGCAGCACTGCGGGACGTATTATCTATGGCTACACCTTC

D gene: -
CDR3 length: 12
J gene: TRBJ1-5
V gene: TRBV2
clone size: many
CDR3 protein: CASGGMVQPQHF
CDR3 DNA: TGTGCCAGCGGGGGGATGGTTCAGCCCCAGCATTTT

D gene: -
CDR3 length: 11
J gene: TRBJ1-4
V gene: TRBV2
clone size: -
CDR3 protein: CASTTGEKLFF
CDR3 DNA: TGTGCCAGCACCACGGGAGAAAAACTGTTTTTT

D gene: TRBD2
CDR3 length: 17
J gene: TRBJ2-5
V gene: TRBV5-4
clone size: once
CDR3 protein: CASQSATSGRGGETQYF
CDR3 DNA: TGTGCCAGCCAGAGCGCTACTAGCGGGAGAGGAGGAGAGACCCAGTACTTC

D gene: -
CDR3 length: 14
J gene: TRBJ1-3
V gene: TRBV9
clone size: -
CDR3 protein: CASSVGISGNTIYF
CDR3 DNA: TGTGCCAGCAGCGTAGGGATTTCTGGAAACACCATATATTTT

D gene: TRBD2
CDR3 length: 15
J gene: TRBJ2-3
V gene: TRBV5-1
clone size: -
CDR3 protein: CASSSMGGSLDTQYF
CDR3 DNA: TGCGCCAGCAGCTCGATGGGGGGGAGTCTAGATACGCAGTATTTT

D gene: TRBD2
CDR3 length: 19
J gene: TRBJ2-3
V gene: TRBV14
clone size: -
CDR3 protein: CASSQDEASGRRGTDTQYF
CDR3 DNA: TGTGCCAGCAGCCAAGATGAGGCTAGCGGGAGAAGGGGCACAGATACGCAGTATTTT

D gene: -
CDR3 length: 15
J gene: TRBJ1-1
V gene: TRBV28
clone size: -
CDR3 protein: CASSPRGDPNTEAFF
CDR3 DNA: TGTGCCAGCAGTCCCCGAGGGGACCCGAACACTGAAGCTTTCTTT

D gene: -
CDR3 length: 14
J gene: TRBJ2-2
V gene: TRBV5-1
clone size: -
CDR3 protein: CASKGAQNTGELFF
CDR3 DNA: TGCGCCAGCAAAGGGGCCCAGAACACCGGGGAGCTGTTTTTT

D gene: TRBD1
CDR3 length: 15
J gene: TRBJ1-1
V gene: TRBV11-1
clone size: -
CDR3 protein: CASSLRTGVGTEAFF
CDR3 DNA: TGTGCCAGCAGCCTCCGGACAGGGGTTGGGACTGAAGCTTTCTTT

D gene: TRBD2
CDR3 length: 16
J gene: TRBJ2-3
V gene: TRBV5-1
clone size: -
CDR3 protein: CASSLEASGYTDTQYF
CDR3 DNA: TGCGCCAGCAGCTTGGAGGCTAGCGGGTATACAGATACGCAGTATTTT

D gene: -
CDR3 length: 13
J gene: TRBJ2-7
V gene: TRBV30
clone size: -
CDR3 protein: CAWSVNRFYEQYF
CDR3 DNA: TGTGCCTGGAGTGTGAACCGCTTCTACGAGCAGTACTTC

D gene: -
CDR3 length: 14
J gene: TRBJ1-5
V gene: TRBV6-5
clone size: -
CDR3 protein: CASSSLTDGQPQHF
CDR3 DNA: TGTGCCAGCAGTTCGTTGACGGACGGTCAGCCCCAGCATTTT

D gene: TRBD1
CDR3 length: 16
J gene: TRBJ1-4
V gene: TRBV27
clone size: -
CDR3 protein: CASSSYGQGGNEKLFF
CDR3 DNA: TGTGCCAGCAGTTCTTACGGACAGGGGGGGAATGAAAAACTGTTTTTT

D gene: -
CDR3 length: 19
J gene: TRBJ2-5
V gene: TRBV4-1
clone size: -
CDR3 protein: CASSQGPVGGPGRRETQYF
CDR3 DNA: TGCGCCAGCAGCCAAGGGCCCGTCGGCGGTCCGGGGAGGCGAGAGACCCAGTACTTC

D gene: -
CDR3 length: 13
J gene: TRBJ1-5
V gene: TRBV5-1
clone size: -
CDR3 protein: CASSLRGDQPQHF
CDR3 DNA: TGCGCCAGCAGCTTAAGGGGGGATCAGCCCCAGCATTTT

D gene: TRBD1
CDR3 length: 13
J gene: TRBJ2-7
V gene: TRBV7-2
clone size: -
CDR3 protein: CASSSTGEYEQYF
CDR3 DNA: TGTGCCAGCAGCTCTACAGGGGAATACGAGCAGTACTTC

D gene: -
CDR3 length: 15
J gene: TRBJ2-7
V gene: TRBV11-2
clone size: -
CDR3 protein: CASSFSAWEDYEQYF
CDR3 DNA: TGTGCCAGCAGCTTTTCGGCCTGGGAGGACTACGAGCAGTACTTC

D gene: -
CDR3 length: 17
J gene: TRBJ2-1
V gene: TRBV7-2
clone size: -
CDR3 protein: CASSLALGGALPNEQFF
CDR3 DNA: TGTGCCAGCAGCTTGGCTTTGGGCGGGGCCCTCCCGAATGAGCAGTTCTTC

D gene: -
CDR3 length: 13
J gene: TRBJ1-3
V gene: TRBV6-6
clone size: -
CDR3 protein: CASRPVSGNTIYF
CDR3 DNA: TGTGCCAGCCGACCGGTTTCTGGAAACACCATATATTTT